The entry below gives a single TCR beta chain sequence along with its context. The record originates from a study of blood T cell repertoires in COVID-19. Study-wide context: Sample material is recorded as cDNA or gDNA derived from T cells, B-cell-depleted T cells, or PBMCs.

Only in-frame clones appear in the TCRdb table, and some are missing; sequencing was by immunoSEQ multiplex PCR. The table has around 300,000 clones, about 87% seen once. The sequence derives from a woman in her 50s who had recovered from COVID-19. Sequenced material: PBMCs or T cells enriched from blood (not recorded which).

The CDR3 nucleotides are TGTGCCAGCAGCTTAGGTCCAGGGGGGAACACTGAAGCTTTCTTT. This encodes CASSLGPGGNTEAFF. V gene TRBV7-2 combines with J gene TRBJ1-1; TRBD1 agrees at 7 bases. The CDR3 sequence is 15 residues long. Germline V gives CDR1 SGHTA, CDR2 FQGNSA. V trimming: 1 base; J trimming: 1 base; junction bases outside the gene matches: 3. The full variable domain, completed using reference TRBV7-2 and TRBJ1-1, is GAGVSQSPSNKVTEKGKDVELRCDPISGHTALYWYRQSLGQGLEFLIYFQGNSAPDKSGLPSDRFSAERTGGSVSTLTIQRTQQEDSAVYLCASSLGPGGNTEAFFGQGTRLTVV.